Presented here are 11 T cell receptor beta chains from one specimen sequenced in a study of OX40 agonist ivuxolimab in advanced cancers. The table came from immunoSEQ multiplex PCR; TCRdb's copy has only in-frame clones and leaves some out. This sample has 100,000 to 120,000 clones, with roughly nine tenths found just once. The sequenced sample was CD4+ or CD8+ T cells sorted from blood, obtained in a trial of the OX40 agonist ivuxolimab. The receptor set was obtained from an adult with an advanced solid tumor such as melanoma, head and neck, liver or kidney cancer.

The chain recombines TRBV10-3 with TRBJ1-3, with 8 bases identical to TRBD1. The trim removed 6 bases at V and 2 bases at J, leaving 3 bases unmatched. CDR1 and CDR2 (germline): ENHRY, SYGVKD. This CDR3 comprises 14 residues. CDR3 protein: CAISLTGAGNTIYF. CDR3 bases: TGTGCCATCAGCTTGACAGGGGCTGGAAACACCATATATTTT.

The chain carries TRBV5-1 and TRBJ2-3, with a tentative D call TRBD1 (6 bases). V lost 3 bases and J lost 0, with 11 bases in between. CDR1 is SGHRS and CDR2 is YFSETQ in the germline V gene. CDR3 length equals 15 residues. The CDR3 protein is CASSWTVSSTDTQYF. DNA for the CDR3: TGCGCCAGCAGCTGGACAGTTTCTAGCACAGATACGCAGTATTTT.

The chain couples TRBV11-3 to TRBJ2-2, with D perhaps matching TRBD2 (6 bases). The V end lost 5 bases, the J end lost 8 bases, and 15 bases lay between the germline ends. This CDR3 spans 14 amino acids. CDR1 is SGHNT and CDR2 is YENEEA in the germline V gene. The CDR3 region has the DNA TGTGCCAGCAGCGTCCGGGACTCTTCTGGGGAGCTGTTTTTT. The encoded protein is CASSVRDSSGELFF.

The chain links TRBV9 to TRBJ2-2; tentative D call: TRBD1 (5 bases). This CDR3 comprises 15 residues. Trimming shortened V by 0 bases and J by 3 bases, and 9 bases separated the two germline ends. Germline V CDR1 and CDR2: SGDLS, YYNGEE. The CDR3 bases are TGTGCCAGCAGCGTAGAGGCAGGGTACACCGGGGAGCTGTTTTTT. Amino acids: CASSVEAGYTGELFF.

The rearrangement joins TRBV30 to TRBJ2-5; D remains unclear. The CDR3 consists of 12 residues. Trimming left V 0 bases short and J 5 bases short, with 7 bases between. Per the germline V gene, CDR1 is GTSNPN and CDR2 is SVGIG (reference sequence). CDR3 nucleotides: TGTGCCTGGAGTGTAATACCGGAGACCCAGTACTTC. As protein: CAWSVIPETQYF. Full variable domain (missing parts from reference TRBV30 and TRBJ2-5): SQTIHQWPATLVQPVGSPLSLECTVEGTSNPNLYWYRQAAGRGLQLLFYSVGIGQISSEVPQNLSASRPQDRQFILSSKKLLLSDSGFYLCAWSVIPETQYFGPGTRLLVL.

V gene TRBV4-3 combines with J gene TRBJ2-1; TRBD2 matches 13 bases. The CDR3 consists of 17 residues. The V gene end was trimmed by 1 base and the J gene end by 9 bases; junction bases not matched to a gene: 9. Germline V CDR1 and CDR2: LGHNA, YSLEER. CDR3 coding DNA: TGCGCCAGCAGCCAAGGAACTAGCGGGGGGGCTGGAAGTGAGCAGTTCTTC. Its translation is CASSQGTSGGAGSEQFF.

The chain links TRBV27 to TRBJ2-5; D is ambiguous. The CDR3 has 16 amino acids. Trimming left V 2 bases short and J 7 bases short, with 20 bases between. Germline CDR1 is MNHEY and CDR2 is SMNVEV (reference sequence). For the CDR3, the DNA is TGTGCCAGCAGTTTAATCCCCTTAGACTCTCGAGGGACCCAGTACTTC. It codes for CASSLIPLDSRGTQYF.

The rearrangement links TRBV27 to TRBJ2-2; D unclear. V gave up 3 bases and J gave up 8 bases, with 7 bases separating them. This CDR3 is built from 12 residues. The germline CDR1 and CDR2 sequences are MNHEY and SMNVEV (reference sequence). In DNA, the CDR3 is TGTGCCAGCAGTTTCCTAAGGGGGGAGCTGTTTTTT. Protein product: CASSFLRGELFF.

CDR3 bases: TGTGCCAGCAGTGAAGTACAGACAGGCCCTAACACCGGGGAGCTGTTTTTT. Translated, it gives CASSEVQTGPNTGELFF. The chain uses TRBV6-1 and TRBJ2-2; possibly TRBD1 for D (6 bases). Germline assignment: CDR1 MNHNS and CDR2 SASEGT. V lost 1 base, J lost 2 bases, and 14 bases lay in between. This CDR3 has 17 amino acids.

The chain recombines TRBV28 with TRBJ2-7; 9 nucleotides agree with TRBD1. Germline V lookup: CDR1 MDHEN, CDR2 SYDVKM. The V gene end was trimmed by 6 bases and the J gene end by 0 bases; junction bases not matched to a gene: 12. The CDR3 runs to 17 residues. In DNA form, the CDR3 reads TGTGCCAGCAGCCAGTCCGTGGGGACAGGGCTCTCCTACGAGCAGTACTTC. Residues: CASSQSVGTGLSYEQYF.

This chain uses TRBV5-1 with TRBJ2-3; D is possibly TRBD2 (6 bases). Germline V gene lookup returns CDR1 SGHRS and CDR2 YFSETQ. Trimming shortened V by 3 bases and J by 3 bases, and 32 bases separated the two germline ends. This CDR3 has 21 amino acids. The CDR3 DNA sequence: TGCGCCAGCAGCTCGTGGGAGCTTGACGGTTACGGGGGTGGAAGGACAGATACGCAGTATTTT. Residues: CASSSWELDGYGGGRTDTQYF. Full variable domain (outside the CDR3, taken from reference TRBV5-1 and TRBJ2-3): KAGVTQTPRYLIKTRGQQVTLSCSPISGHRSVSWYQQTPGQGLQFLFEYFSETQRNKGNFPGRFSGRQFSNSRSEMNVSTLELGDSALYLCASSSWELDGYGGGRTDTQYFGPGTRLTVL.